A single sample is the source of the 15 T cell receptor beta chains below, sequenced in a study of T-cell reconstitution after alpha-beta-depleted transplantation in children. Researchers prepared the TCRbeta library using unique molecular identifiers, the study reports. TCRdb reprocessed the PCR reads with MiXCR, giving one entry per CDR3 protein. Counted here are about 340,000 distinct CDR3 sequences, approximately 12% occurring once; the ten biggest clones make up roughly 4.5%. The sample in question was PBMCs, obtained from the stem cell graft. The source is a human donor who donated a stem cell graft to a child with Fanconi anemia.

This clonotype was observed a few times. The chain employs TRBV5-5 and TRBJ1-5, with 7 positions matching TRBD1. Germline loops: CDR1 SGHKS, CDR2 YYEKEE (reference sequence). V lost 0 bases to trimming and J lost 4 bases; unmatched junction nucleotides: 10. The CDR3 is 17 residues long. CDR3 in amino acids: CASSLGSMTGLNQPQHF. The CDR3 nucleotides read TGTGCCAGCAGCTTGGGGAGTATGACAGGGCTAAATCAGCCCCAGCATTTT. Together with reference TRBV5-5 and TRBJ1-5, the CDR3 gives the full variable domain: DAGVTQSPTHLIKTRGQQVTLRCSPISGHKSVSWYQQVLGQGPQFIFQYYEKEERGRGNFPDRFSARQFPNYSSELNVNALLLGDSALYLCASSLGSMTGLNQPQHFGDGTRLSIL.

This clonotype showed up many times. This chain uses TRBV9 with TRBJ2-1, with 9 bases lining up with TRBD2. The CDR3 spans 16 residues. Trimming cost V 3 bases and J 1 base; bases outside gene matches: 5. Germline assignment: CDR1 SGDLS and CDR2 YYNGEE. This CDR3 is CASSAPSGASYNEQFF. CDR3 nucleotides: TGTGCCAGCAGCGCCCCTAGCGGGGCGTCCTACAATGAGCAGTTCTTC.

V and J are TRBV6-2 or TRBV6-3 and TRBJ2-1; D might be TRBD2 (5 bases). Trimming took 2 bases from V and 8 from J, leaving 13 bases between them. Germline CDR1 MNHEY, CDR2 SVGEGT. The CDR3 consists of 14 residues. In nucleotides, the CDR3 is TGTGCCAGCAGTTACCTTCTAGCTGGCGATGAGCAGTTCTTC. Encoded protein: CASSYLLAGDEQFF.

The table lists this clonotype with many counts. V is TRBV20-1 and J is TRBJ1-3; TRBD1 might be the D (6 bases). There are 15 residues in the CDR3. Germline V gives CDR1 DFQATT, CDR2 SNEGSKA (reference sequence). Trimming pared 0 bases from V and 3 bases from J, leaving 12 bases between. CDR3 residues: CSARERGGFGNTIYF. For the CDR3, the DNA is TGCAGTGCTAGAGAACGGGGGGGCTTTGGAAACACCATATATTTT.

The chain recombines TRBV20-1 with TRBJ2-3; 10 nucleotides line up with TRBD2. This CDR3 spans 11 amino acids. The trim removed 5 bases at V and 8 bases at J, leaving 1 base unmatched. CDR1 and CDR2 (germline): DFQATT, SNEGSKA (reference sequence). For the CDR3, the DNA is TGCAGTGCTCGGACTAGCGGTACGCAGTATTTT. Protein: CSARTSGTQYF.

This clonotype was counted many times. The chain carries TRBV2 and TRBJ2-3, with D tentatively TRBD1 (5 bases). V gave up 10 bases and J gave up 7 bases, with 21 bases separating them. Germline loops: CDR1 SNHLY, CDR2 FYNNEI. The CDR3 sequence is 14 residues long. The CDR3 coding sequence is TGTGCCATATTGCGGTGGGGCAAACAGAATACGCAGTATTTT. Translation: CAILRWGKQNTQYF.

J is TRBJ2-1 and V is TRBV18; no firm D call. This CDR3 has 12 residues. Trimming left V 3 bases short and J 15 bases short, with 15 bases between. The germline gives CDR1 KGHSH, CDR2 LQKENI. CDR3 amino acids: CASSPEQRTPFF. The CDR3 nucleotides read TGTGCCAGCTCACCGGAACAGAGGACCCCGTTCTTC.

Many counts were recorded for this clonotype. The chain combines TRBV4-3 with TRBJ1-3; the D is unclear. Germline V gives CDR1 LGHNA, CDR2 YSLEER. The CDR3 contains 14 residues. V lost 2 bases and J 0 bases, leaving 5 bases between the germline ends. The CDR3 spells CASSQTSSGNTIYF. The CDR3 bases are TGCGCCAGCAGCCAAACCTCCTCTGGAAACACCATATATTTT.

The CDR3 here is CASSVPGQGFYEQYF. CDR3 bases: TGTGCCAGCAGCGTACCCGGACAGGGGTTTTACGAGCAGTACTTC. This chain connects TRBV5-6 to TRBJ2-7; TRBD1 agrees at 9 bases. Unmatched junction bases numbered 9, after V lost 4 bases and J lost 4 bases. CDR1 is SGHDT and CDR2 is YYEEEE in the germline V gene. CDR3 length equals 15 residues.

This chain connects TRBV18 to TRBJ2-1; D gene uncertain. V shed 1 base and J shed 6 bases, with 10 bases lying between them. The CDR3 spans 14 residues. Germline loops: CDR1 KGHSH, CDR2 LQKENI. The CDR3 DNA is TGTGCCAGCTCACCACGGGCCCCAAGCAATGAGCAGTTCTTC. This gives the protein CASSPRAPSNEQFF. The full variable domain, with the rest looked up from reference TRBV18 and TRBJ2-1, is NAGVMQNPRHLVRRRGQEARLRCSPMKGHSHVYWYRQLPEEGLKFMVYLQKENIIDESGMPKERFSAEFPKEGPSILRIQQVVRGDSAAYFCASSPRAPSNEQFFGPGTRLTVL.

The rearrangement joins TRBV18 to TRBJ1-1; a possible D gene is TRBD1 (6 bases). V shed 3 bases and J shed 1 base, with 12 bases lying between them. The CDR3 totals 15 residues. Per the germline V gene, CDR1 is KGHSH and CDR2 is LQKENI. The CDR3 reads CASSPFRQENTEAFF. CDR3 nucleotides: TGTGCCAGCTCACCGTTCCGACAGGAGAACACTGAAGCTTTCTTT.

This clonotype has more than one count but fewer than ten. This chain connects TRBV20-1 to TRBJ1-1; possible D gene TRBD1, 5 bases. Trimming took off 1 base at V and 1 base at J, with 19 bases between the two ends. The V gene's germline CDR1 is DFQATT and CDR2 SNEGSKA (reference sequence). The CDR3 is made up of 17 amino acids. The CDR3 loop is CSARAPLGRDENTEAFF. CDR3 bases: TGCAGTGCTAGAGCCCCGCTTGGGCGGGACGAGAACACTGAAGCTTTCTTT.

This chain joins TRBV18 and TRBJ2-3, with TRBD1 matching over 7 bases. In germline, CDR1 is KGHSH, CDR2 LQKENI. The CDR3 length is 14 residues. The ends lost 6 bases at V and 1 base at J; junction bases unmatched: 4. CDR3 sequence (DNA): TGTGCCAGCTCCGTTCAGGGGGGCACAGATACGCAGTATTTT. Amino acids: CASSVQGGTDTQYF.

This clonotype was seen a handful of times. This rearrangement joins TRBV24-1 to TRBJ2-1; no definite D call. The CDR3 runs to 16 residues. Germline values: CDR1 KGHDR, CDR2 SFDVKD. Deletions cut 4 bases from V and 0 bases from J, with 12 bases between. CDR3 sequence reads: CATSDSYSGSYNEQFF. The CDR3 DNA sequence: TGTGCCACCAGTGACTCCTATTCCGGCTCCTACAATGAGCAGTTCTTC.

The chain carries TRBV5-1 and TRBJ1-1, with a weak D call TRBD1 (5 bases). Germline V CDR1 and CDR2: SGHRS, YFSETQ. The V end was cut by 6 bases, the J end by 3 bases, with 18 bases between. CDR3 length equals 15 residues. The CDR3 region is CASKTSGPGDTEAFF. The CDR3 bases are TGCGCCAGCAAGACTTCGGGACCCGGGGACACTGAAGCTTTCTTT.